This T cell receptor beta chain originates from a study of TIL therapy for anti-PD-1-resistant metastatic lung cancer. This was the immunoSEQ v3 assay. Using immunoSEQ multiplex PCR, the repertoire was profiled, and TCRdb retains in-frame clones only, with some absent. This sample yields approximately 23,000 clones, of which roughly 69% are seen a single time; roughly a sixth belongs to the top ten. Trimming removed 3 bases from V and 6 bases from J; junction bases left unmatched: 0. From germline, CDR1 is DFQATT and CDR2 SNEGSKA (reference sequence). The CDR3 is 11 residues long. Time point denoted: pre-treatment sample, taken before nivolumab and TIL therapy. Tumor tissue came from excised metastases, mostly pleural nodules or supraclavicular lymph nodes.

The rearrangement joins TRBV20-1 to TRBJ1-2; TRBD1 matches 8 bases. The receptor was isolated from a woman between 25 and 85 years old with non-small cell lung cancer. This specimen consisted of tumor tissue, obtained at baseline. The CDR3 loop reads CSASRGHGYTF. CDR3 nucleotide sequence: TGCAGTGCTAGCAGGGGGCATGGCTACACCTTC.